This is a list of T cell receptor beta chains from one sample in a study of cytomegalovirus exposure and HLA in healthy donors. TCRdb keeps only in-frame clones here, not all; method: immunoSEQ multiplex PCR. The profile covers approximately 160,000 clones, with roughly 87% appearing a single time and approximately 4% taken by the ten largest. Material for sequencing was PBMCs. These receptors were obtained from a man between 50 and 59 years old in good health and CMV-seropositive. CDR3s include the opening cysteine and the closing phenylalanine or tryptophan. The D gene is left open where the match is weak. Some rows mark clone size as missing; the rest say once, few, many or name a class of expanded clone.

-	TRBJ2-7	TRBD2	TRBV28	TGTGCCAGCAGTTTATCAGGAGCGGGAAGGGACGAGCAGTACTTC	CASSLSGAGRDEQYF
-	TRBJ1-1	-	TRBV4-1	TGCGCCAGCAGCCAAGTGTTCGGGGGGGACACTGAAGCTTTCTTT	CASSQVFGGDTEAFF
once	TRBJ1-2	TRBD1	TRBV19	TGTGCCAGTAGCGGGACAGGGGGCTTTGGCTACACCTTC	CASSGTGGFGYTF
-	TRBJ1-6	-	TRBV30	TGTGCCGGAACGACAGTTTCCGATTCACCCCTCCACTTT	CAGTTVSDSPLHF
once	TRBJ2-5	TRBD1	TRBV28	TGTGCCAGCAGTTTGAGAGGGGGCTTAGAGACCCAGTACTTC	CASSLRGGLETQYF
-	TRBJ2-1	-	TRBV5-1	TGCGCCAGCAGCCAGGACAGGGAGGGACCCTCCTACAATGAGCAGTTCTTC	CASSQDREGPSYNEQFF
once	TRBJ2-1	-	TRBV28	TGTGCCAGCAGTTTAGTCAGCGGCCTAGGTGAGCAGTTCTTC	CASSLVSGLGEQFF
-	TRBJ1-2	TRBD1	TRBV28	TGTGCCAGCAGTTTGAGCGACAGGGTCTATGGCTACACCTTC	CASSLSDRVYGYTF
-	TRBJ2-7	TRBD2	TRBV27	TGTGCCAGCAGCCTTACTAGCGGGGGGCCGTACGAGCAGTACTTC	CASSLTSGGPYEQYF
-	TRBJ2-7	TRBD2	TRBV5-1	TGCGCCAGCAGCGAGGTAGCGGGAGGTGGGTCCTACGAGCAGTACTTC	CASSEVAGGGSYEQYF
-	TRBJ2-5	-	TRBV29-1	TGCGCTGGCGGGGCCTACCAAGAGACCCAGTACTTC	CAGGAYQETQYF
-	TRBJ2-7	TRBD2	TRBV19	TGTGCCAGTAGTATGCGACTAGCGGGGGCCTCCTACGAGCAGTACTTC	CASSMRLAGASYEQYF
-	TRBJ2-7	TRBD2	TRBV7-2	TGTGCCAGCAGCTCGGGGGGGGGTTACGAGCAGTACTTC	CASSSGGGYEQYF
-	TRBJ1-1	TRBD1	TRBV6-1	TGTGCCAGCAGGCCCGACCGAGACAGGGCTCTTGAAGCTTTCTTT	CASRPDRDRALEAFF
few	TRBJ1-3	TRBD1	TRBV19	TGTGCCAGTCAACAGGGGGTCGGAAACACCATATATTTT	CASQQGVGNTIYF
few	TRBJ2-3	TRBD1	TRBV29-1	TGCAGCGTCGCCGGGACAGGGGGCACAGATACGCAGTATTTT	CSVAGTGGTDTQYF
-	TRBJ2-7	-	TRBV6-5	TGTGCCAGCAGTGCCCTGCGGGTGGGGTTGCAGTACTTC	CASSALRVGLQYF
-	TRBJ2-3	TRBD1	TRBV5-6	TGTGCCAGCAGTAGGGGGCACGGCACAGATACGCAGTATTTT	CASSRGHGTDTQYF
-	TRBJ1-1	-	TRBV28	TGTGCCAGCCCGAGGGCAGGGGAGAACACTGAAGCTTTCTTT	CASPRAGENTEAFF
-	TRBJ1-5	-	TRBV19	TGTGCCAGTAGTACGGTGACAAGCAGTAATCAGCCCCAGCATTTT	CASSTVTSSNQPQHF
-	TRBJ2-3	-	TRBV21-1	TGTGCCAGCAGGAGGGGGTCCCCAGATACGCAGTATTTT	CASRRGSPDTQYF
-	TRBJ2-7	TRBD1	TRBV4-1	TGCGCCAGCAGCCAATATGGTTCAGAGGGGGCGAACTCCTACGAGCAGTACTTC	CASSQYGSEGANSYEQYF
-	TRBJ2-3	-	TRBV27	TGTGCCAGCAGTTTATGGGCACTTGATACGCAGTATTTT	CASSLWALDTQYF
-	TRBJ1-4	-	TRBV7-6	TGTGCCAGCAGCTTCTCTCGGGGGAGGAGAAAGTCTAATGAAAAACTGTTTTTT	CASSFSRGRRKSNEKLFF
-	TRBJ2-3	TRBD2	TRBV4-2	TGTGCCAGCAGCCAAGATCGGAGCGGGAGTACCAATACGCAGTATTTT	CASSQDRSGSTNTQYF
-	TRBJ1-1	-	TRBV18	TGTGCCAGCTCACCAGCGTTTGCGGGCACTGAAGCTTTCTTT	CASSPAFAGTEAFF
-	TRBJ2-3	-	TRBV30	TGTGCCTGGAGTCCAGGGGGAGGTACAGATACGCAGTATTTT	CAWSPGGGTDTQYF
-	TRBJ1-5	-	TRBV28	TGTGCCAGCAGTTCCTCAGTGGGGGGTTGGAATCAGCCCCAGCATTTT	CASSSSVGGWNQPQHF
-	TRBJ1-1	-	TRBV18	TGTGCCAGCTCACCACCCAGCAGGGGAGGGCCTAACACTGAAGCTTTCTTT	CASSPPSRGGPNTEAFF
-	TRBJ1-5	TRBD1	TRBV23-1	TGCGCCAGCAGTCAAACCAGGGACAGGGATAGCAATCAGCCCCAGCATTTT	CASSQTRDRDSNQPQHF
-	TRBJ2-7	TRBD1	TRBV27	TGTGCCAGCACTACTAGGACCGGGACAGTCCACGAGCAGTACTTC	CASTTRTGTVHEQYF
-	TRBJ1-4	-	TRBV29-1	TGCAGCGCCGGACAGAAGGATGAAAAACTGTTTTTT	CSAGQKDEKLFF
-	TRBJ1-1	TRBD1	TRBV27	TGTGCCAGCAGCCCAGACAGGGGTGGCACTGAAGCTTTCTTT	CASSPDRGGTEAFF
-	TRBJ2-3	TRBD2	TRBV27	TGTGCCAGCAGTTTACTAGCGGGAAGCACAGATACGCAGTATTTT	CASSLLAGSTDTQYF
-	TRBJ1-2	-	TRBV19	TGTGCCAGTAGATCAGGATCTCGGACAAACTATGGCGGCTACACCTTC	CASRSGSRTNYGGYTF
few	TRBJ2-3	-	TRBV6-1	TGTGCCAGCAGATCAATCCTTACTAGCGATACGCAGTATTTT	CASRSILTSDTQYF
once	TRBJ1-5	TRBD1	TRBV19	TGTGCCAGTACCCTCGAGGGGGCTGGCAATCAGCCCCAGCATTTT	CASTLEGAGNQPQHF
-	TRBJ2-5	-	TRBV11-3	TGTGCCAGCAGCTCGGACATCTCAGAGACCCAGTACTTC	CASSSDISETQYF
-	TRBJ1-1	-	TRBV4-2	TGTGCCAGCAGCCAACAAACAGGGATGAACACTGAAGCTTTCTTT	CASSQQTGMNTEAFF
once	TRBJ2-5	TRBD2	TRBV23-1	TGCGCCAGCAGTCAATCGGTTCAGCGGGGGCGCAAAGAGACCCAGTACTTC	CASSQSVQRGRKETQYF